One and the same sample provided the 4 T cell receptor beta chains below, sequenced in a study of blood T cell repertoires in COVID-19. Profiling relied on immunoSEQ multiplex PCR, and the TCRdb table lists in-frame clones only, not all of them. The profile shows roughly 350,000 clones, over 75% of them singletons. Sequencing was performed on peripheral blood. These receptors were taken from a woman in her forties or fifties with active or convalescent COVID-19.

The V call is TRBV3-1 (or the pseudogene TRBV3-2), the J call TRBJ1-2; D perhaps matches TRBD1 (6 bases). This CDR3 comprises 12 residues. Germline-derived CDR1 and CDR2 are LGHDT and YNNKEL (reference sequence). V was trimmed by 3 bases and J by 5 bases, leaving 7 bases between them. CDR3 in DNA: TGTGCCAGCAGCCAGACAGGATATGGCTACACCTTC. It codes for CASSQTGYGYTF.

This clone was detected only a few times. The chain recombines TRBV7-3 with TRBJ2-1, with TRBD2 matching over 11 bases. Germline CDR1 SGHTA, CDR2 FQGTGA. Germline trimming cut 1 base from V and 1 base from J; bases unmatched to any gene: 0. CDR3 length equals 16 residues. The CDR3 reads CASSLRTSGSYNEQFF. DNA for the CDR3: TGTGCCAGCAGCTTAAGGACTAGCGGGTCCTACAATGAGCAGTTCTTC.

The chain employs TRBV28 and TRBJ1-2, with 7 bases that match TRBD1. Germline trimming cut 7 bases from V and 4 bases from J; bases unmatched to any gene: 12. The V gene's germline CDR1 is MDHEN and CDR2 SYDVKM. The CDR3 runs to 15 residues. CDR3 sequence: CASNPSTGRAYGYTF. The CDR3 region has the DNA TGTGCCAGCAACCCCTCGACAGGGCGCGCCTATGGCTACACCTTC.

The chain recombines TRBV5-1 with TRBJ2-7, with 8 bases matching TRBD1. The CDR3 has 16 residues. V was pared by 4 bases and J by 5 bases, with 14 bases of the junction left unmatched. Per germline, CDR1 SGHRS and CDR2 YFSETQ. CDR3 region: CASSPVVRGRLDEQYF. In nucleotides, the CDR3 is TGCGCCAGCAGCCCGGTGGTCAGGGGGCGCCTCGACGAGCAGTACTTC.